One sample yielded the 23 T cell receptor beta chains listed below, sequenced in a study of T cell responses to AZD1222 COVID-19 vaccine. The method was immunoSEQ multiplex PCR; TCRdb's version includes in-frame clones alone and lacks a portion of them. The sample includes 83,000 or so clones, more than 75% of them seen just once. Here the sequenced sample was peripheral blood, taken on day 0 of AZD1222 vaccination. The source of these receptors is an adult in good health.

The CDR3 sequence is CASRQGGSYEQYF. CDR3 coding DNA: TGCGCCAGCCGGCAGGGTGGGTCCTACGAGCAGTACTTC. The rearrangement joins TRBV10-2 to TRBJ2-7, with D tentatively TRBD1 (5 bases). The germline gives CDR1 WSHSY, CDR2 SAAADI. V gave up 8 bases and J gave up 1 base, with 12 bases separating them. This CDR3 spans 13 amino acids.

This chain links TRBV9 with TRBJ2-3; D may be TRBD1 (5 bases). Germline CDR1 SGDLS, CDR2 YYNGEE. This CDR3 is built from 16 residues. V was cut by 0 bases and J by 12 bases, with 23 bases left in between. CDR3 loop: CASSVEGNGASNKQYF. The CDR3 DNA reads TGTGCCAGCAGCGTAGAAGGTAATGGGGCCTCCAATAAACAGTATTTT.

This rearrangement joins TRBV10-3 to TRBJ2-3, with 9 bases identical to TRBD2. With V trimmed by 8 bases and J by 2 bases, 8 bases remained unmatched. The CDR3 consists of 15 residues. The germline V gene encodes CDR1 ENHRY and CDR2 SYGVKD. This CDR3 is CAIDPSGELTDTQYF. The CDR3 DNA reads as TGTGCCATCGACCCTAGCGGGGAGCTCACAGATACGCAGTATTTT.

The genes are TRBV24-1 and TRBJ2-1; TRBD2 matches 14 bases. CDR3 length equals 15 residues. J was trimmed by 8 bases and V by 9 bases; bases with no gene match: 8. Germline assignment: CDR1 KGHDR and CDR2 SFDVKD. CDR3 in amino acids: CATGRTSGGSDEQFF. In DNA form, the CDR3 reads TGTGCCACCGGCCGGACTAGCGGGGGGTCGGATGAGCAGTTCTTC.

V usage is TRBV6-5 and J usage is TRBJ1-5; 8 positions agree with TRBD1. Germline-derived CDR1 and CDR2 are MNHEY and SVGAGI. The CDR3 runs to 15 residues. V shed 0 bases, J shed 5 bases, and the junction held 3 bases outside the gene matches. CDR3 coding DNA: TGTGCCAGCAGTTACTCGGACAGGGTCGATCAGCCCCAGCATTTT. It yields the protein CASSYSDRVDQPQHF.

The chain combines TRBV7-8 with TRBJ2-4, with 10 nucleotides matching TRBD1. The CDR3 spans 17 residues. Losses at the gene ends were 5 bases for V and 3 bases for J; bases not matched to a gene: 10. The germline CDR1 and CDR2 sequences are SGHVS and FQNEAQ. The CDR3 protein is CASSAPGTGEVKNIQYF. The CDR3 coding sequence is TGTGCCAGCAGCGCTCCTGGGACAGGGGAGGTCAAAAACATTCAGTACTTC.

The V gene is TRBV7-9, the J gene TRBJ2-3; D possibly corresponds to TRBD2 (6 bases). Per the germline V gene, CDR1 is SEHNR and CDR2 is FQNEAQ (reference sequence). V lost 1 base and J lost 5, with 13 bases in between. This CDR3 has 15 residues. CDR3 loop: CASSLDGRDKDTQYF. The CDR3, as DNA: TGTGCCAGCAGCTTAGATGGGCGGGATAAAGATACGCAGTATTTT.

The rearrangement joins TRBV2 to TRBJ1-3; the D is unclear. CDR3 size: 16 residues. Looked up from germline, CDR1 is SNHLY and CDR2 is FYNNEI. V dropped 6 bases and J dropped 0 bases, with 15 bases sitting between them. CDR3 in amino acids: CASRPWFGISGNTIYF. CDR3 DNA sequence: TGTGCCAGCAGACCCTGGTTCGGTATCTCTGGAAACACCATATATTTT. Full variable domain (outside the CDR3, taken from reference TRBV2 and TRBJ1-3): EPEVTQTPSHQVTQMGQEVILRCVPISNHLYFYWYRQILGQKVEFLVSFYNNEISEKSEIFDDQFSVERPDGSNFTLKIRSTKLEDSAMYFCASRPWFGISGNTIYFGEGSWLTVV.

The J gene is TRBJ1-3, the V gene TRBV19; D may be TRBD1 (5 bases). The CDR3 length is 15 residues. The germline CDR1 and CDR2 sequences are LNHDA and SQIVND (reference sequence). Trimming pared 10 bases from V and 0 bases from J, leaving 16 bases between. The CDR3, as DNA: TGTGCCATCCCACCCTGGGGACTCTCTGGAAACACCATATATTTT. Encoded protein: CAIPPWGLSGNTIYF.

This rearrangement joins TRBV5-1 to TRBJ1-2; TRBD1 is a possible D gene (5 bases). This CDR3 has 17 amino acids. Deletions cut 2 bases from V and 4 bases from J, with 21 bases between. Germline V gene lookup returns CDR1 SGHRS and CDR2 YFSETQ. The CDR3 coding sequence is TGCGCCAGCAGCTTCAACGGGCGGGGGACGGGAGGCTATGGCTACACCTTC. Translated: CASSFNGRGTGGYGYTF. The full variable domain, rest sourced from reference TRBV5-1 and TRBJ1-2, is KAGVTQTPRYLIKTRGQQVTLSCSPISGHRSVSWYQQTPGQGLQFLFEYFSETQRNKGNFPGRFSGRQFSNSRSEMNVSTLELGDSALYLCASSFNGRGTGGYGYTFGSGTRLTVV.

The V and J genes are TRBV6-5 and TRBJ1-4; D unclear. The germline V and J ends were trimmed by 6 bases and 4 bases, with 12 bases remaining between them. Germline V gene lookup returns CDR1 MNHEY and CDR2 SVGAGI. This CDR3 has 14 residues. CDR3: CASSEMGLNEKLFF. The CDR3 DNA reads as TGTGCCAGCAGCGAGATGGGCCTTAATGAAAAACTGTTTTTT.

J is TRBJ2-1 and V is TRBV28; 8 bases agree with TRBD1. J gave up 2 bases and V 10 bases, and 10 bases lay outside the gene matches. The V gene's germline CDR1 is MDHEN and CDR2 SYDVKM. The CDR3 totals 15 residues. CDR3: CATLLQGGPYNEQFF. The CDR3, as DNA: TGTGCCACCCTACTACAGGGGGGCCCCTACAATGAGCAGTTCTTC.

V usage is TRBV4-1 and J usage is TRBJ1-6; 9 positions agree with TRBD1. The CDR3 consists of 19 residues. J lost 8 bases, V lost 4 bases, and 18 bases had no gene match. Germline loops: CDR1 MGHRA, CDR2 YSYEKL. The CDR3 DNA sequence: TGCGCCAGCAGCCGGACCCCGGGACAGGGTTTCCCTCGTGATTCACCCCTCCACTTT. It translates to CASSRTPGQGFPRDSPLHF.

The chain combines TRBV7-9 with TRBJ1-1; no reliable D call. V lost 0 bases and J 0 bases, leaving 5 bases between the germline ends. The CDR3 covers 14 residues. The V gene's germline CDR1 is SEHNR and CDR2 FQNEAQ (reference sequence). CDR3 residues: CASSLAEVNTEAFF. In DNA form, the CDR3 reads TGTGCCAGCAGCTTAGCGGAGGTGAACACTGAAGCTTTCTTT.

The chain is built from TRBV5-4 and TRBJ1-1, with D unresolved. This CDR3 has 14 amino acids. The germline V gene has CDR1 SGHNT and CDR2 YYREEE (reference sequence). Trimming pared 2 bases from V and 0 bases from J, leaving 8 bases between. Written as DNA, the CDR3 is TGTGCCAGCAGCTTCTCCAGTATGAACACTGAAGCTTTCTTT. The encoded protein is CASSFSSMNTEAFF. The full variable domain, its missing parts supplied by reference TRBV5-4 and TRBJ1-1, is ETGVTQSPTHLIKTRGQQVTLRCSSQSGHNTVSWYQQALGQGPQFIFQYYREEENGRGNFPPRFSGLQFPNYSSELNVNALELDDSALYLCASSFSSMNTEAFFGQGTRLTVV.

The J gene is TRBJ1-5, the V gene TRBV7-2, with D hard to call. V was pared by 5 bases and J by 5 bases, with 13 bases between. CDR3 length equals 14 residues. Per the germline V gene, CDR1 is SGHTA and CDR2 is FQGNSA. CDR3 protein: CASSHAGSDQPQHF. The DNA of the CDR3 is TGTGCCAGCAGCCATGCGGGGTCGGATCAGCCCCAGCATTTT.

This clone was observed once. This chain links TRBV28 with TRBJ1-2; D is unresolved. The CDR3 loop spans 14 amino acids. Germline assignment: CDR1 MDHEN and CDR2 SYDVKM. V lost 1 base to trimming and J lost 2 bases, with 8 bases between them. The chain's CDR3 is CASSLLAENYGYTF. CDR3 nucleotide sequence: TGTGCCAGCAGTTTATTGGCAGAAAACTATGGCTACACCTTC.

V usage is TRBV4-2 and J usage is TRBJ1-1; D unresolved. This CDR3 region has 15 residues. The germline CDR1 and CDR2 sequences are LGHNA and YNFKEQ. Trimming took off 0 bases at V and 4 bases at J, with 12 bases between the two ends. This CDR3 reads CASSQDLRVSTEAFF. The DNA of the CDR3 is TGTGCCAGCAGCCAAGATCTTAGGGTTAGCACTGAAGCTTTCTTT.

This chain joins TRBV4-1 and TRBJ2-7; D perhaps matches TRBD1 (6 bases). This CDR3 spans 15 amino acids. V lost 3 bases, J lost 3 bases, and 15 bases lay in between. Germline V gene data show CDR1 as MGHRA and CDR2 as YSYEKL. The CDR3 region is CASSQTRRGNYEQYF. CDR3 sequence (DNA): TGCGCCAGCAGCCAGACTCGTAGGGGGAACTACGAGCAGTACTTC.

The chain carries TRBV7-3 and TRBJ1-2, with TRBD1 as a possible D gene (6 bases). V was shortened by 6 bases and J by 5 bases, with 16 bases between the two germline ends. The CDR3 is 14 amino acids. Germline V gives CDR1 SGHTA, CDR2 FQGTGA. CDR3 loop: CASRTTGRLYGYTF. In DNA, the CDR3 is TGTGCCAGCAGAACTACAGGGCGGTTGTATGGCTACACCTTC.

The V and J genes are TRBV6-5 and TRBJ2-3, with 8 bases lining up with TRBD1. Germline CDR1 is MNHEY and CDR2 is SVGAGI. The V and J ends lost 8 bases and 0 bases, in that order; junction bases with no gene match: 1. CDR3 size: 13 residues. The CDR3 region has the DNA TGTGCCAGCGGGACAGGCAGCACAGATACGCAGTATTTT. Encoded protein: CASGTGSTDTQYF.

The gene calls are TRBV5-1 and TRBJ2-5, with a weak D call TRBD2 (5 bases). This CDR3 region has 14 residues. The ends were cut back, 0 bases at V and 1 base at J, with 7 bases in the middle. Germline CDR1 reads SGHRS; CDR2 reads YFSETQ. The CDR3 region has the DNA TGCGCCAGCAGCTTGGGACTACCCCAAGAGACCCAGTACTTC. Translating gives CASSLGLPQETQYF.

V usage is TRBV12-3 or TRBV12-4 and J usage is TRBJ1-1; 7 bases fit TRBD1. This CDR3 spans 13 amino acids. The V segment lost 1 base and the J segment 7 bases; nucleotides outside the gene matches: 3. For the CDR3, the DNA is TGTGCCAGCAGTTTAGGACAGGGTGTTGAAGCTTTCTTT. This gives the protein CASSLGQGVEAFF.